Following are 19 T cell receptor beta chains from one sample sequenced in a study of T cells after yellow fever vaccination. TCRdb analysed the 5' RACE reads with MiXCR anew, one entry per CDR3 protein. The profile shows more than 300,000 distinct CDR3 sequences, approximately 4.3% of them singletons. This specimen was PBMCs, taken 15 days after the yellow fever booster vaccination. The receptors shown here come from a young man who received the YFV17D yellow fever vaccine.

This clonotype has only a few counts. The V call is TRBV27, the J call TRBJ2-4, with D perhaps matching TRBD2 (5 bases). The CDR3 sequence is 16 residues long. In germline, CDR1 is MNHEY, CDR2 SMNVEV (reference sequence). Trimming removed 3 bases at V and 1 base at J, with 13 bases between. The CDR3, as DNA: TGTGCCAGCAGTTTTTCGGAGGAGGTGGCCAAAAACATTCAGTACTTC. It translates to CASSFSEEVAKNIQYF.

The chain recombines TRBV15 with TRBJ1-5; no reliable D call. The CDR3 length is 14 residues. V was trimmed by 0 bases and J by 4 bases, leaving 7 bases between them. Germline CDR1 is LNHNV and CDR2 is YYDKDF (reference sequence). The CDR3 is CATSRDWGNQPQHF. The DNA for the CDR3 is TGTGCCACCAGCAGAGATTGGGGTAATCAGCCCCAGCATTTT.

This clonotype was counted many times. The chain couples TRBV20-1 to TRBJ2-4, with D possibly called TRBD1 or TRBD2 (5 bases each). The CDR3 contains 14 residues. Germline V gene lookup returns CDR1 DFQATT and CDR2 SNEGSKA (reference sequence). Trimming left V 4 bases short and J 0 bases short, with 10 bases between. The DNA of the CDR3 is TGCAGTGCTACCGACGGGACAGCCAAAAACATTCAGTACTTC. This codes for CSATDGTAKNIQYF.

This clonotype showed up many times. This sequence joins TRBV6-5 and TRBJ2-1; 7 nucleotides align to TRBD2. The CDR3 contains 15 residues. Germline assignment: CDR1 MNHEY and CDR2 SVGAGI. J was trimmed by 4 bases and V by 0 bases; bases with no gene match: 3. The CDR3: CASSYSLAVYNEQFF. For the CDR3, the DNA is TGTGCCAGCAGTTACTCCCTAGCGGTTTACAATGAGCAGTTCTTC.

The chain has TRBV7-2 and TRBJ1-5; D not certain. V lost 2 bases to trimming and J lost 8 bases, with 13 bases between them. CDR1 is SGHTA, CDR2 FQGNSA, per germline. The CDR3 has 14 residues. CDR3 nucleotides: TGTGCCAGCAGCTTAATGGTTGAGAGTAAGCCCCAGCATTTT. Translating gives CASSLMVESKPQHF.

This clonotype occurred many times. The genes are TRBV6-5 and TRBJ2-5, with a tentative D call TRBD1 (6 bases). Between the trimmed V and J ends, which lost 6 bases and 7 bases, there was a span of 24 bases. The CDR3 contains 16 residues. Germline CDR1 and CDR2: MNHEY and SVGAGI. The CDR3 loop is CASSHRQAPDPGTQYF. The CDR3 nucleotides are TGTGCCAGCAGCCACCGACAGGCTCCTGATCCGGGGACCCAGTACTTC.

This clonotype has just a few counts. The chain uses TRBV20-1 and TRBJ2-3; D not resolved. V lost 6 bases and J 8 bases, leaving 21 bases between the germline ends. Germline CDR1 DFQATT, CDR2 SNEGSKA (reference sequence). The CDR3 extends over 14 amino acids. The CDR3 bases are TGCAGTGCCATTGTTGGGCCTCCAGAAGGTACGCAGTATTTT. This translates into CSAIVGPPEGTQYF.

This clonotype was observed a few times. The genes are TRBV4-1 and TRBJ1-1; D gene uncertain. This CDR3 is built from 14 residues. The V end lost 0 bases, the J end lost 4 bases, and 9 bases lay between the germline ends. Germline assignment: CDR1 MGHRA and CDR2 YSYEKL. CDR3 sequence: CASSQDLRFTEAFF. The CDR3 DNA sequence: TGCGCCAGCAGCCAAGACCTGAGGTTCACTGAAGCTTTCTTT.

This clonotype was picked up many times. The genes are TRBV25-1 and TRBJ2-1; D might be TRBD1 or TRBD2, each matching 6 bases. Trimming removed 6 bases from V and 4 bases from J, with 13 bases in between. This CDR3 is built from 14 residues. Germline lookup yields CDR1 MGHDK and CDR2 SYGVNS. The CDR3 nucleotides read TGTGCCAGCAGGGGGGGCAGGGGTTACAATGAGCAGTTCTTC. Encoded protein: CASRGGRGYNEQFF.

This clonotype was seen at least ten times. The V and J genes are TRBV10-3 and TRBJ1-1; 8 bases are shared with TRBD1. Trimming removed 6 bases from V and 0 bases from J; junction bases left unmatched: 6. CDR1 is ENHRY, CDR2 SYGVKD, per germline. The CDR3 is 15 residues long. CDR3 sequence reads: CAISKTGQVNTEAFF. The CDR3 nucleotides are TGTGCCATCAGCAAGACGGGACAGGTGAACACTGAAGCTTTCTTT.

This clonotype was recorded at least ten times. This sequence joins TRBV5-1 and TRBJ2-3, with D possibly called TRBD1 or TRBD2 (5 bases each). Per germline, CDR1 SGHRS and CDR2 YFSETQ. CDR3 length equals 14 residues. The V end lost 4 bases, the J end lost 9 bases, and 18 bases lay between the germline ends. CDR3 residues: CASSRILSEGTQYF. The CDR3, as DNA: TGCGCCAGCAGCCGAATCCTTTCCGAGGGGACGCAGTATTTT.

This clonotype was recorded a few times. The rearrangement uses TRBV2 and TRBJ2-4; D tentatively reads TRBD1 or TRBD2 (5 bases each). CDR1 SNHLY and CDR2 FYNNEI come from the germline V gene. This CDR3 spans 14 amino acids. Trimming removed 7 bases from V and 0 bases from J, with 10 bases in between. In DNA, the CDR3 is TGTGCCAGCAATCGGGACCTAGCCAAAAACATTCAGTACTTC. Amino acids: CASNRDLAKNIQYF.

J is TRBJ2-6 and V is TRBV28; D is unclear. CDR1 is MDHEN and CDR2 is SYDVKM in the germline V gene. The V end lost 6 bases, the J end lost 0 bases, and 6 bases lay between the germline ends. The CDR3 is 14 residues long. The CDR3 DNA follows: TGTGCCAGCAGACCCAGCTCTGGGGCCAACGTCCTGACTTTC. It encodes CASRPSSGANVLTF. The complete variable domain, with remaining parts taken from reference TRBV28 and TRBJ2-6, reads DVKVTQSSRYLVKRTGEKVFLECVQDMDHENMFWYRQDPGLGLRLIYFSYDVKMKEKGDIPEGYSVSREKKERFSLILESASTNQTSMYLCASRPSSGANVLTFGAGSRLTVL.

This clonotype was found many times. The chain uses TRBV4-1 and TRBJ2-7, with 11 bases fitting TRBD2. The CDR3 is 16 amino acids. From germline, CDR1 is MGHRA and CDR2 YSYEKL. V shed 4 bases, J shed 2 bases, and the junction held 7 bases outside the gene matches. Here the CDR3 DNA reads TGCGCCAGCAGCCGACTAGCGGGGTTACCGACCTACGAGCAGTACTTC. Its protein product is CASSRLAGLPTYEQYF.

This clonotype came up many times. V and J are TRBV30 and TRBJ2-3, with a tentative D call TRBD2 (5 bases). Trimming shortened V by 5 bases and J by 0 bases, and 9 bases separated the two germline ends. Germline CDR1 reads GTSNPN; CDR2 reads SVGIG (reference sequence). The CDR3 loop spans 13 amino acids. CDR3 nucleotides: TGTGCCTGGGCCCGGGATAGCACAGATACGCAGTATTTT. Its protein is CAWARDSTDTQYF.

This rearrangement joins TRBV12-3 or TRBV12-4 to TRBJ2-3, with TRBD1 matching over 9 bases. The CDR3 length is 17 residues. The ends lost 6 bases at V and 2 bases at J; junction bases unmatched: 12. The CDR3 coding sequence is TGTGCCAGCAGACCGGGACAGGGACGGAAATTCACAGATACGCAGTATTTT. Protein: CASRPGQGRKFTDTQYF.

The table lists this clonotype with a few counts. The chain employs TRBV7-3 and TRBJ2-1, with 8 bases fitting TRBD1. This CDR3 has 14 residues. In germline, CDR1 is SGHTA, CDR2 FQGTGA. V lost 2 bases, J lost 8 bases, and 5 bases stayed unmatched. CDR3 loop: CASSLGAGGHEQFF. In nucleotides, the CDR3 is TGTGCCAGCAGCTTAGGTGCAGGGGGCCATGAGCAGTTCTTC. The complete variable domain, with remaining parts taken from reference TRBV7-3 and TRBJ2-1, reads GAGVSQTPSNKVTEKGKYVELRCDPISGHTALYWYRQSLGQGPEFLIYFQGTGAADDSGLPNDRFFAVRPEGSVSTLKIQRTERGDSAVYLCASSLGAGGHEQFFGPGTRLTVL.

This clonotype has a handful of counts. This chain uses TRBV9 with TRBJ2-3; D is perhaps TRBD1 or TRBD2 (5 bases each). Germline lookup yields CDR1 SGDLS and CDR2 YYNGEE. The ends were cut back, 4 bases at V and 0 bases at J, with 15 bases in the middle. This CDR3 spans 16 amino acids. CDR3 nucleotide sequence: TGTGCCAGCAGCTCATCCCCCGGGGCTAGCACAGATACGCAGTATTTT. Its translation: CASSSSPGASTDTQYF. Full variable domain (missing parts from reference TRBV9 and TRBJ2-3): DSGVTQTPKHLITATGQRVTLRCSPRSGDLSVYWYQQSLDQGLQFLIQYYNGEERAKGNILERFSAQQFPDLHSELNLSSLELGDSALYFCASSSSPGASTDTQYFGPGTRLTVL.

This clonotype was recorded at least ten times. The chain has TRBV7-2 and TRBJ2-7; 7 bases are shared with TRBD1. The germline V gene has CDR1 SGHTA and CDR2 FQGNSA. With V trimmed by 0 bases and J by 2 bases, 4 bases remained unmatched. The CDR3 totals 15 residues. The CDR3 region has the DNA TGTGCCAGCAGCTTAGCCCCAACAGGGGCCTACGAGCAGTACTTC. This translates into CASSLAPTGAYEQYF. Complete variable domain (other parts from reference TRBV7-2 and TRBJ2-7): GAGVSQSPSNKVTEKGKDVELRCDPISGHTALYWYRQSLGQGLEFLIYFQGNSAPDKSGLPSDRFSAERTGGSVSTLTIQRTQQEDSAVYLCASSLAPTGAYEQYFGPGTRLTVT.